A selection of T cell receptor beta chains follows, all from one sample in a study of cytomegalovirus exposure and HLA in healthy donors. The method was immunoSEQ multiplex PCR; TCRdb's version includes in-frame clones alone and lacks a portion of them. The sample holds about 200,000 clones; roughly 12% are singletons and the top ten take under 10%. Sequenced: PBMCs. Receptors were obtained from a man aged 45-60 years in good health and CMV-seropositive. Each CDR3 is given with its conserved first and last residue. D genes are given only for firm matches. The listing skips clone size in some rows; elsewhere it reads once, few, many or a size class.

TRBD1	TRBV6-6	TRBJ1-5	few	TGTGCCAGCAAGAATGGCCGGGACAGCGTCAATCAGCCCCAGCATTTT	CASKNGRDSVNQPQHF
-	TRBV5-1	TRBJ2-5	-	TGCGCCAGCAGCTTTGGGCAGGGAGAGACCCAGTACTTC	CASSFGQGETQYF
TRBD2	TRBV5-1	TRBJ2-5	-	TGCGCCAGCAGCTTGGATGGAGCGGGGGGGCAAGAGACCCAGTACTTC	CASSLDGAGGQETQYF
-	TRBV10-3	TRBJ1-1	few	TGTGCCATCAGTTACCAAGGGGCGGAGAACACTGAAGCTTTCTTT	CAISYQGAENTEAFF
TRBD2	TRBV7-3	TRBJ2-3	-	TGTGCCAGCAGCTTGATTAGCGGGGGGCAGGCAGATACGCAGTATTTT	CASSLISGGQADTQYF
-	TRBV5-4	TRBJ1-6	few	TGTGCCAGCAAGGGGGGGTCTTCACCCCTCCACTTT	CASKGGSSPLHF
-	TRBV11-3	TRBJ1-2	few	TGTGCCAGCAGCTCCCGGGGGAGCTCTAACTATGGCTACACCTTC	CASSSRGSSNYGYTF
-	TRBV5-4	TRBJ1-3	few	TGTGCCAGCAGCTGGGGGGGGTCCTCTGGAAACACCATATATTTT	CASSWGGSSGNTIYF
-	TRBV7-2	TRBJ2-6	few	TGTGCCAGCAGCGACAGGTCTGGGGCCAACGTCCTGACTTTC	CASSDRSGANVLTF
TRBD1	TRBV19	TRBJ2-3	few	TGTGCCAGTAGTATACCGGGACAGGGCACAGATACGCAGTATTTT	CASSIPGQGTDTQYF
TRBD2	TRBV4-2	TRBJ2-5	few	TGTGCCAGCAGCCAAGAACTAGCGGGGGGGCAGGGGGAGACCCAGTACTTC	CASSQELAGGQGETQYF
TRBD1	TRBV27	TRBJ1-2	-	TGTGCCAGCAGTTTCAGGGGGCGAGGCTACACCTTC	CASSFRGRGYTF
TRBD1	TRBV25-1	TRBJ2-3	-	TGTGCCAGCAGTATACGCCGGGACAGGGATGCAGATACGCAGTATTTT	CASSIRRDRDADTQYF
-	TRBV5-6	TRBJ1-1	few	TGTGCCAGCAGCTTGCGACGAAGCTTTACTAGAAACACTGAAGCTTTCTTT	CASSLRRSFTRNTEAFF
TRBD1	TRBV30	TRBJ1-5	few	TGTGCCTGGAGTTATACAGGGGGCGATCCTCGATCTCAGCCCCAGCATTTT	CAWSYTGGDPRSQPQHF
-	TRBV7-9	TRBJ1-6	few	TGTGCCAGCAGCTTCTCTAATTCACCCCTCCACTTT	CASSFSNSPLHF
-	TRBV7-9	TRBJ1-4	few	TGTGCCAGCAGCTTAGGACAGAGACATGAAAAACTGTTTTTT	CASSLGQRHEKLFF
-	TRBV7-9	TRBJ2-5	few	TGTGCCAGCAGCTTATACAGCCAAGAGACCCAGTACTTC	CASSLYSQETQYF
-	TRBV5-5	TRBJ1-2	few	TGTGCCAGCAGCTTGGCCGAGGGAGGGGTCTATGGCTACACCTTC	CASSLAEGGVYGYTF
-	TRBV30	TRBJ2-5	few	TGTGCCGCGGGTCAAGAGACCCAGTACTTC	CAAGQETQYF
TRBD1	TRBV18	TRBJ2-1	-	TGTGCCAGCTCAGCGGGACAGGACATCGGTAATGAGCAGTTCTTC	CASSAGQDIGNEQFF
TRBD1	TRBV11-3	TRBJ2-3	-	TGTGCCAGCAGCTCAAGACAGGGGACAGATACGCAGTATTTT	CASSSRQGTDTQYF
-	TRBV5-6	TRBJ2-6	few	TGTGCCAGCAGCTTACAGGTGTCCCTCTCTGGGGCCAACGTCCTGACTTTC	CASSLQVSLSGANVLTF
TRBD2	TRBV11-3	TRBJ2-5	-	TGTGCCAGCAGCTTAATATCTAGCGGGGGGACCTGGGGAGAGACCCAGTACTTC	CASSLISSGGTWGETQYF
-	TRBV7-6	TRBJ2-1	few	TGTGCCAGCAGCAACAGGGTAAATTCCTACAATGAGCAGTTCTTC	CASSNRVNSYNEQFF
TRBD1	TRBV11-1	TRBJ2-7	-	TGTGCCAGCAGCCCCCGACAGGGTTGGGAGCAGTACTTC	CASSPRQGWEQYF
-	TRBV29-1	TRBJ2-7	few	TGCAGCGTTGAAGGGGCAGGGTCAGTCCACGAGCAGTACTTT	CSVEGAGSVHEQYF
TRBD1	TRBV29-1	TRBJ2-1	few	TGCAGCTTCTCGGGACAGGGGAGAAATGAGCAGTTCTTC	CSFSGQGRNEQFF
-	TRBV9	TRBJ1-1	-	TGTGCCAGCAGCGTGGCAGGGGACACTGAAGCTTTCTTT	CASSVAGDTEAFF